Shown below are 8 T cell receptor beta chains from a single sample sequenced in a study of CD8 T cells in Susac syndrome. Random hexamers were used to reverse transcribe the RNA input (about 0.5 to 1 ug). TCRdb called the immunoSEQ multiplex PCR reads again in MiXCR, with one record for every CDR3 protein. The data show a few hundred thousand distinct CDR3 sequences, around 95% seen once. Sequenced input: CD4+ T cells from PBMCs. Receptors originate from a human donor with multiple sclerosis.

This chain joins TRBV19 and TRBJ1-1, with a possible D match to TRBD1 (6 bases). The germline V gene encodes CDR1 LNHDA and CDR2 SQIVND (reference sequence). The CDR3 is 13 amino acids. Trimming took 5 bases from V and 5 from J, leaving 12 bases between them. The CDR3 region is CASSAKGGTEAFF. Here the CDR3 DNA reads TGTGCCAGTAGTGCCAAGGGGGGGACTGAAGCTTTCTTT.

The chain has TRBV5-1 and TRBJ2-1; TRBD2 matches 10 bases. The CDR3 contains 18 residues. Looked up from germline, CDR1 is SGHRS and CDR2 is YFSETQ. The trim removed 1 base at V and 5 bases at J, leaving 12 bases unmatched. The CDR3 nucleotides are TGCGCCAGCAGCTTGTTTGTTCCCGGGACTAGCGCCCACAATGAGCAGTTCTTC. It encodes CASSLFVPGTSAHNEQFF.

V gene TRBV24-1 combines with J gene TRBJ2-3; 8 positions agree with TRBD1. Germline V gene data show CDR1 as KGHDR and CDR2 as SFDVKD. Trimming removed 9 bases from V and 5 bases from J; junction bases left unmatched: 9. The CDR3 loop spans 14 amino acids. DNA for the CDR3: TGTGCCACCCAAAGGACAGGGATTGGAGATACGCAGTATTTT. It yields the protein CATQRTGIGDTQYF.

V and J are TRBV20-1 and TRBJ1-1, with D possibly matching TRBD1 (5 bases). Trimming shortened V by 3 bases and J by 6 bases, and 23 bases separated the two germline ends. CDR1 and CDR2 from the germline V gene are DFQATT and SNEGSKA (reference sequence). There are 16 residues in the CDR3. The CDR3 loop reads CSASNGVGIWDAEAFF. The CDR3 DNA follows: TGCAGTGCTAGTAACGGGGTCGGGATTTGGGACGCTGAAGCTTTCTTT.

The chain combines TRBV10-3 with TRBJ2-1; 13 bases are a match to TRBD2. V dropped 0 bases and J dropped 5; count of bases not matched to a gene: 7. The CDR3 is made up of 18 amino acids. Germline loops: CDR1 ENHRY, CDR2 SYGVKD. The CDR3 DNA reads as TGTGCCATCAGTGAGTCATGGACTAGCGGGGGAAAACACAATGAGCAGTTCTTC. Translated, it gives CAISESWTSGGKHNEQFF.

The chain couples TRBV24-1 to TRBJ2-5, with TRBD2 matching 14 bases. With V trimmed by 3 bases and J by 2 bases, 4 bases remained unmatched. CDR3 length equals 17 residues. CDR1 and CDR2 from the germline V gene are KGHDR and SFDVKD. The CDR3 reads CATSDPRLAGGQETQYF. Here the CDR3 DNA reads TGTGCCACCAGTGATCCGCGACTAGCGGGGGGGCAAGAGACCCAGTACTTC.

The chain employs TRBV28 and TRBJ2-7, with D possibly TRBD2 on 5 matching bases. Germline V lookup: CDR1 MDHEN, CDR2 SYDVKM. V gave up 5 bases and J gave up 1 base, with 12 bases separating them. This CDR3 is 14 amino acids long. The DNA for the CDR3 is TGTGCCAGCAGTCTCAAGAGGACTTCCTACGAGCAGTACTTC. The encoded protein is CASSLKRTSYEQYF.

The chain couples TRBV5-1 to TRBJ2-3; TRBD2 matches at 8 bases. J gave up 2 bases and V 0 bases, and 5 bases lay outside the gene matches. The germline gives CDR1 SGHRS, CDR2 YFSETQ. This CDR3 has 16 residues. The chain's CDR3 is CASSLGSGAATDTQYF. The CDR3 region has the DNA TGCGCCAGCAGCTTGGGTAGCGGGGCAGCCACAGATACGCAGTATTTT.